This TCR beta chain was observed in a study of T cells in Graves' hyperthyroidism and ophthalmopathy. Study as a whole: Initial diagnosis, before any treatment, was when peripheral blood was collected. Notes on the study in general: Blood also carried most thyroid clonotypes expanded above 0.001.

Together with thyroid ultrasound, orbital computed tomography, serum thyroxine and TRAb, clinical symptoms were used for diagnoses. PBMCs were collected from a roughly 10 ml volume of fresh peripheral blood. RNA transcripts gave rise to amplified TCR beta CDR3 regions. RT-PCR in the first round (using the HTBI primer set) targeted the TCR CDR3. MiXCR was run by TCRdb on the multiplex PCR reads, yielding one entry per CDR3 protein. This sample has a few hundred thousand distinct CDR3 sequences, with about 16% found just once. A few counts support this clonotype. As yet, its antigen is unknown. With V trimmed by 6 bases and J by 6 bases, 7 bases remained unmatched. Germline V CDR1 and CDR2: MNHNS, SASEGT. This CDR3 has 14 residues.

The chain combines TRBV6-1 with TRBJ1-4; TRBD1 matches at 7 bases. The sample comprised blood. This TCR derives from a woman in her thirties with Graves' ophthalmopathy. The CDR3 spells CASRLDRVDEKLFF. The CDR3 DNA is TGTGCCAGCAGGCTAGACAGGGTGGATGAAAAACTGTTTTTT.